This TCR beta chain was retrieved from a study of response to subunit inactivated influenza vaccine. TCRdb analysed the RT-PCR reads with MiXCR anew, one entry per CDR3 protein. The table records 590,000 or so distinct CDR3 sequences, approximately 15% of them present only once. Germline CDR1 reads SEHNR; CDR2 reads FQNEAQ (reference sequence). The CDR3 contains 15 residues. Losses at the gene ends were 5 bases for V and 5 bases for J; bases not matched to a gene: 9. The genes are TRBV7-9 and TRBJ2-5; 9 positions agree with TRBD2. Specimen: PBMCs from blood, collected 14 to 15 days before vaccination. This TCR was sampled from a man between 50 and 59 years old who received an inactivated influenza vaccine. The CDR3 DNA reads as TGTGCCAGCAGCGCGGCGGGACTAGCTGTGGAGACCCAGTACTTC. Its protein product is CASSAAGLAVETQYF. Filled out from reference TRBV7-9 and TRBJ2-5, the complete variable domain reads DTGVSQNPRHKITKRGQNVTFRCDPISEHNRLYWYRQTLGQGPEFLTYFQNEAQLEKSRLLSDRFSAERPKGSFSTLEIQRTEQGDSAMYLCASSAAGLAVETQYFGPGTRLLVL.